This T cell receptor (beta chain) was found in a study of blood T cell repertoires in COVID-19 (dated by TCRdb to 2018 to 2021). Context from the whole study: Samples from collaborators originated in the United States, Italy and Spain and spanned both the acute and convalescent phases of COVID-19. The samples were drawn from two sources: the first 160 participants of the ongoing ImmuneRACE study, and 1,000 to 1,500 subjects contributed by 6 global collaborators. The repertoires were released in a freely available public database meant as a resource for research on the immune response to SARS-CoV-2. The prospective study material was composed of cDNA or gDNA derived from T cells, B-cell-depleted T cells, or PBMCs. Where HLA class I and class II types were available, the types were taken from metadata supplied by the sample provider, not from assay-based typing. Deeply sampled blood TCRbeta repertoires from subjects exposed to, actively infected with, or recovered from COVID-19 were included in the dataset. Nearly every sample came with metadata listing a de-identified subject ID, COVID-19 status, age in years and sex.

TCRbeta CDR3 regions were amplified from genomic DNA using the immunoSEQ Assay, a bias-controlled multiplex PCR. In the authors' own workflow: Nucleated cell counts per sample were estimated from amplification of reference gene primers within the assay. To quantify the absolute abundance of each unique TCRbeta CDR3 rearrangement, sequence reads were collapsed and filtered. For each sample, productive Simpson clonality was calculated as the square root of Simpson's diversity index across productive rearrangements. TCRdb obtained this table from immuneACCESS and retained in-frame rearrangements with V and J assigned. These tables miss some clones; where compared with another copy, unresolved V genes account for less than half of the shortfall, and the remainder is unexplained. Clonal size and the V and J genes are those of that table, whereas D and trimming came from the DNA. Within this sample are over 80,000 clones, with approximately 79% of them counted one time only. The ten largest account for less than 5% of the sample.

The investigation overall reported the following: The quantity of clinical and demographic metadata differed by source and by participant and was supplied without curation.

Turning to this clone: Its antigen is still unknown. No much larger clone exists at a distance of one base, and base qualities are not known.

One collaborating source in Seattle enrolled patients while the patients were actively infected and followed the patients over time throughout the course of disease. Collaborating institutions collected whole blood in K2EDTA tubes following their own protocols. For TCRbeta analysis, collaborators shipped samples as frozen whole blood, isolated PBMCs, or DNA extracted from either of those sample types. Specimen: peripheral blood. The clonotype comes from a man aged 70 or older with COVID-19, enrolled during active disease.

For the CDR3, the sequence is CASSLLGRANTGELFF. The sequenced DNA: TGTGCCAGCAGTTTATTAGGGAGAGCGAACACCGGGGAGCTGTTTTTT. The chain links TRBV28 with TRBJ2-2, with TRBD2 perhaps the D gene, on 5 matching bases. Based on the germline V gene, the CDR1 and CDR2 sequences are MDHEN and SYDVKM. From its cysteine to its phenylalanine, the CDR3 spans 16 amino acids. The read is trimmed to its CDR3 DNA, 48 bases read in frame from base 1. The junction carries 9 bases between V and J, which are trimmed by 1 base and 0 bases respectively.